What follows is one TCR beta chain and its context. This clone turned up a few times. Its binding antigen is unknown. No clone much larger than this one lies a single base away; base qualities are absent. The sample comes from a study of beta chain features in type 1 diabetes (dated by TCRdb to 2016 to 2018). Regarding the study in general: Mean age, gender distribution, total cell number and subset yield were not different between patients and healthy donors. A total of roughly 100 million sorted cells were examined across all samples, and the number of cells per subset was strongly correlated with RNA yield. In the study, TCRB repertoires of sorted circulating CD4+ T cell subsets from recently diagnosed type 1 diabetes patients were compared with those of matched healthy donors. Naive and central memory subsets were obtained from all 28 donors, but regulatory and stem cell-like memory subsets were isolated from only 8 patients and about eight healthy donors. The research as a whole found: Because cDNA rather than genomic DNA was sequenced, highly expressing activated cells could have been over-represented, although no difference in activation and CD3 levels was found between groups. Naive, central memory and regulatory TCRB repertoires appeared more similar among patients than among healthy donors. In all four CD4+ subsets, TCRB CDR3 length was moderately but significantly shorter in type 1 diabetes patients. Only small numbers of individuals were included in the HLA sub-analyses, which left unresolved whether HLA type had any influence on TCRB rearrangement. At VDJ recombination sites, type 1 diabetes patients had fewer insertions and more deleted nucleotides, which implies abnormalities in thymic rearrangement. PCR may preferentially amplify shorter templates, but because patient and control samples were amplified and corrected together, any resulting skew would affect both groups equally.

From each donor, a single peripheral blood sample of roughly 0.11 L on average was drawn into heparinised tubes. A BD FACSAria II and a panel including CD45RO, CCR7, CD25, CD127, CD95 and CD27 were used to sort naive, central memory, regulatory and stem cell-like memory CD4+ T cells. Every sorted population had a purity above 95%. PBMCs were separated immediately by Lymphoprep density gradient centrifugation and were stained directly, without being cultured. So that batch effects would be minimized, each experiment stained and sorted samples in pairs, pairing one healthy donor with one patient. V gives up 0 bases and J gives up 8 bases, and the segment between their germline ends measures 7 bases. Including cysteine and phenylalanine, the CDR3 has 12 amino acids. CDR3 DNA is the only sequence kept; it has 36 bases, read in frame from the first base. Based on the germline V gene (reference sequence), the CDR1 and CDR2 sequences are PRHDT and FYEKMQ.

The entire isolated RNA was reverse transcribed using the High Capacity cDNA Reverse Transcription Kit, and thus expressed TCRB transcripts were sequenced. Deep immunoSEQ sequencing was performed on naive, central memory and regulatory T cell samples, with an average of roughly 3.6 million total reads per sample. Sorted cells were lysed in RLT buffer and RNA was extracted with DNase-treated RNeasy Micro or Mini kits, depending on cell number. To prevent cross-contamination, each cell subset was processed individually, whereas patient and healthy donor samples were processed jointly. TCRB sequences were amplified from cDNA with the immunoSEQ multiplex PCR, producing 87-bp fragments spanning the CDR3 region. Amplicons were sequenced on the Illumina HiSeq platform. In the authors' own workflow: Synthetic template baselines were used to correct PCR bias computationally, reads within Hamming distance 2 were collapsed, and singletons that could not be merged were discarded. By aligning reads against IMGT, V, D and J genes, CDR3 length, and insertions or deletions at six rearrangement sites were assigned. Within each subset, clonotype counts were normalized to sorted cell number, and only after that were true diversity and Gini coefficients computed with the tcR R package. The overlap coefficient, calculated on TCRB nucleotide sequences, was used to measure repertoire sharing. What TCRdb holds here is the immuneACCESS table cut down to in-frame rearrangements. Part of the clones is not present; checked against another copy, under half of the missing clones reflect an unresolved V gene, and the others are unexplained. V and J calls and clone size are as listed in that table; D and trimming were resolved from the DNA. The sample table contains some 150,000 clones; only one count was recorded for 10% to 15% of them. The ten most abundant clones make up 1.3% of the sample.

The chain links TRBV13 with TRBJ1-2, with an unclear D gene assignment. The receptor was derived from a man younger than 35 with type 1 diabetes. Sequencing was carried out using central memory CD4+ T cells from blood. CDR3 reads: CASSLGQRGYTF. The base sequence is TGTGCCAGCAGCTTAGGACAACGAGGCTACACCTTC.